This T cell receptor beta chain was profiled in a study of blood T cell repertoires in COVID-19. As for the study in general: COVID-19 samples from acute and convalescent phases originated in the United States, Italy and Spain.

In germline, CDR1 is SGHKS, CDR2 YYEKEE (reference sequence). V shed 0 bases, J shed 3 bases, and the junction held 3 bases outside the gene matches. This CDR3 region has 15 residues. Produced via immunoSEQ multiplex PCR; TCRdb's table is partial and in-frame only. The sample includes approximately 240,000 clones, 85% of them seen just once. This receptor was identified in a woman aged 60 to 75 with active or convalescent COVID-19. Sequencing was performed on peripheral blood. This chain uses TRBV5-5 with TRBJ2-7; 10 positions agree with TRBD1. CDR3 region: CASSLGQGAIYEQYV. CDR3 sequence (DNA): TGTGCCAGCAGCTTGGGACAGGGGGCTATCTACGAGCAGTACGTC.